These 5 T cell receptor beta chains share one sample of origin, sequenced in a study of T cell changes during pregnancy in multiple sclerosis. The repertoire was sequenced with immunoSEQ multiplex PCR; TCRdb's copy has only in-frame clones and lacks some. The sample lists tens of thousands of clones, 92% occurring once. This material consisted of peripheral blood, taken before pregnancy. Receptors were obtained from a female donor with multiple sclerosis, enrolled in a pregnancy study.

This chain links TRBV5-6 with TRBJ2-1, with 8 nucleotides matching TRBD2. The CDR3 is 15 residues long. With 6 bases clipped from V and 2 bases from J, the junction kept 7 bases outside the gene matches. Germline V CDR1 and CDR2: SGHDT, YYEEEE. The CDR3 nucleotides read TGTGCCAGCATCTTTAGCGGGACACCCTACAATGAGCAGTTCTTC. Translation: CASIFSGTPYNEQFF. Variable domain in full (rest from reference TRBV5-6 and TRBJ2-1): DAGVTQSPTHLIKTRGQQVTLRCSPKSGHDTVSWYQQALGQGPQFIFQYYEEEERQRGNFPDRFSGHQFPNYSSELNVNALLLGDSALYLCASIFSGTPYNEQFFGPGTRLTVL.

This sequence joins TRBV27 and TRBJ1-4; 10 bases line up with TRBD1. This CDR3 region has 16 residues. Germline CDR1 is MNHEY and CDR2 is SMNVEV (reference sequence). Trimming cost V 6 bases and J 5 bases; bases outside gene matches: 9. The CDR3 here is CASSFLPGQGNEKLFF. Written as DNA, the CDR3 is TGTGCCAGCAGCTTTCTGCCGGGACAGGGGAATGAAAAACTGTTTTTT.

The chain combines TRBV6-5 with TRBJ2-5; 7 positions agree with TRBD2. V gave up 8 bases and J gave up 5 bases; unmatched junction bases: 11. The CDR3 sequence is 14 residues long. The germline CDR1 and CDR2 sequences are MNHEY and SVGAGI. CDR3: CASRKGGSGETQYF. The DNA of the CDR3 is TGTGCCAGCCGTAAAGGCGGGAGCGGGGAGACCCAGTACTTC.

The chain links TRBV19 to TRBJ2-5; TRBD2 is a possible D gene (7 bases). Per germline, CDR1 LNHDA and CDR2 SQIVND (reference sequence). The V and J ends lost 5 bases and 5 bases respectively, with 21 bases between them. The CDR3 covers 16 residues. The CDR3 region is CASSRLAARRGETQYF. For the CDR3, the DNA is TGTGCCAGTAGTCGGCTAGCGGCCAGAAGGGGGGAGACCCAGTACTTC.

This clone was seen once. The rearrangement uses TRBV18 and TRBJ1-2; no reliable D call. There are 15 residues in the CDR3. The V end lost 5 bases, the J end lost 4 bases, and 17 bases lay between the germline ends. CDR1 KGHSH and CDR2 LQKENI come from the germline V gene. Written as DNA, the CDR3 is TGTGCCAGCTCATCTCCTACTAAGGCGGGCTATGGCTACACCTTC. It yields the protein CASSSPTKAGYGYTF.